The 8 T cell receptor beta chains below were found in one sample sequenced in a study of shared clonotypes between healthy human individuals. The protocol was immunoSEQ multiplex PCR, while the TCRdb copy is restricted to in-frame clones and leaves out a portion. The data hold around 2.1 million clones, with 90% to 97% observed a single time. The sequenced material came from naive CD4+ T cells sorted from blood. As to subset: CD45RA+ positively selected. The source of these receptors is a man aged 18 to 29 in good health.

The CDR3 sequence: CASSESPSSYNEQFF. The CDR3 DNA reads as TGCGCCAGCAGTGAGTCTCCGAGCTCCTACAATGAGCAGTTCTTC. The chain carries TRBV10-1 and TRBJ2-1; no clear D gene. CDR3 length equals 15 residues. From germline, CDR1 is WNHNN and CDR2 SYGVQD (reference sequence). V shed 0 bases and J shed 0 bases, with 6 bases lying between them.

Remarks on this clone: Other DNA sequences in this specimen translate into the identical CDR3. This sequence joins TRBV18 and TRBJ2-3; D is undetermined. This CDR3 has 13 amino acids. V shed 0 bases and J shed 4 bases, with 5 bases lying between them. Germline lookup yields CDR1 KGHSH and CDR2 LQKENI. The DNA of the CDR3 is TGTGCCAGCTCACCACCGGTTTCAGATACGCAGTATTTT. Translating gives CASSPPVSDTQYF.

The rearrangement joins TRBV10-2 to TRBJ2-5; 8 bases agree with TRBD2. This CDR3 is built from 15 residues. In germline, CDR1 is WSHSY, CDR2 SAAADI. Germline trimming cut 6 bases from V and 5 bases from J; bases unmatched to any gene: 11. The CDR3 region has the DNA TGCGCCAGCAGCCCCGGACTAGCCCCTGGGGAGACCCAGTACTTC. Protein product: CASSPGLAPGETQYF.

This clone occurred once. The chain carries TRBV20-1 and TRBJ2-1, with a tentative D call TRBD1 (5 bases). CDR3 length: 11 amino acids. Deletions cut 3 bases from V and 12 bases from J, with 12 bases between. Germline CDR1 is DFQATT and CDR2 is SNEGSKA (reference sequence). For the CDR3, the DNA is TGCAGTGCTAGCCACAGGCTAGGGCAGTTCTTC. This sequence encodes CSASHRLGQFF.

The rearrangement uses TRBV5-4 and TRBJ1-3; D is unresolved. Trimming pared 4 bases from V and 0 bases from J, leaving 8 bases between. The length of the CDR3 is 14 residues. CDR1 SGHNT and CDR2 YYREEE come from the germline V gene (reference sequence). CDR3 sequence: CASSRHSSGNTIYF. CDR3 DNA sequence: TGTGCCAGCAGCCGACACTCCTCTGGAAACACCATATATTTT.

The chain links TRBV19 to TRBJ1-2; D is uncertain. This CDR3 has 12 amino acids. The ends were cut back, 11 bases at V and 4 bases at J, with 14 bases in the middle. Germline CDR1 reads LNHDA; CDR2 reads SQIVND (reference sequence). The CDR3 nucleotides read TGTGCCTCTGCTGGGTCCAGCTATGGCTACACCTTC. Translated, it gives CASAGSSYGYTF.

The chain joins TRBV5-4 to TRBJ2-7; 10 bases agree with TRBD1. The germline V gene encodes CDR1 SGHNT and CDR2 YYREEE (reference sequence). This CDR3 is built from 20 residues. V lost 3 bases to trimming and J lost 0 bases; unmatched junction nucleotides: 18. CDR3 DNA sequence: TGTGCCAGCAGCTCCGACTCCAGACAGGGGGCTAGGGCCCTCTCCTACGAGCAGTACTTC. Amino acid sequence: CASSSDSRQGARALSYEQYF.

The gene calls are TRBV10-1 and TRBJ2-1; TRBD2 matches 12 bases. V lost 6 bases and J lost 9; bases outside the gene matches: 9. Per the germline V gene, CDR1 is WNHNN and CDR2 is SYGVQD (reference sequence). This CDR3 comprises 15 residues. The CDR3 region is CASSFETSGRSEQFF. Written as DNA, the CDR3 is TGCGCCAGCAGCTTCGAGACTAGCGGGAGAAGTGAGCAGTTCTTC.